These 18 T cell receptor beta chains share one sample of origin, sequenced in a study of type 1 regulatory T cells. Each CDR3 protein gets one entry after TCRdb re-called the reads with MiXCR. The sample includes more than 60,000 distinct CDR3 sequences, less than 65% seen only once; the top ten take approximately 2%. These TCRs' antigens remain unknown. The sequenced sample was cultured non-Tr1 T cells, either the whole culture or a sorted T cell fraction (not recorded which). Receptors originate from a human donor in good health.

The chain joins TRBV7-7 to TRBJ2-5; TRBD2 aligns across 10 bases. The J segment lost 5 bases and the V segment lost 2 bases, leaving 8 bases of the junction unmatched. Germline-derived CDR1 and CDR2 are SSHAT and FNYEAQ (reference sequence). The CDR3 is 16 amino acids. CDR3 loop: CASSLLASGSSETQYF. CDR3 nucleotides: TGTGCCAGCAGCTTATTGGCTAGCGGGAGTAGTGAGACCCAGTACTTC.

This chain links TRBV6-5 with TRBJ1-1, with D possibly being TRBD1 (6 bases). Trimming removed 6 bases at V and 1 base at J, with 12 bases between. Germline CDR1 is MNHEY and CDR2 is SVGAGI. The CDR3 contains 14 residues. This CDR3 is CASRSQTGNTEAFF. CDR3 DNA: TGTGCCAGCAGATCACAGACAGGGAACACTGAAGCTTTCTTT.

J is TRBJ1-1 and V is TRBV12-3 or TRBV12-4; D is perhaps TRBD1 (5 bases). Trimming removed 5 bases from V and 8 bases from J, with 12 bases in between. There are 12 residues in the CDR3. The CDR3 DNA is TGTGCCAGCAGTGGCCGGTGGGGGGAAGCTTTCTTT. Amino acids: CASSGRWGEAFF.

The chain is built from TRBV3-1 and TRBJ2-7; TRBD2 agrees at 10 bases. V lost 0 bases and J lost 5; bases outside the gene matches: 10. Germline CDR1 LGHDT, CDR2 YNNKEL (reference sequence). The CDR3 is made up of 17 amino acids. The CDR3 DNA sequence: TGTGCCAGCAGCCAAGAGAACCTAGCGGGAGTTCCCCACGAGCAGTACTTC. This encodes CASSQENLAGVPHEQYF.

This clonotype was picked up a small number of times. The chain uses TRBV5-1 and TRBJ1-1, with D tentatively TRBD1 (5 bases). This CDR3 comprises 14 residues. The ends were cut back, 4 bases at V and 0 bases at J, with 10 bases in the middle. CDR1 and CDR2 (germline): SGHRS, YFSETQ. The CDR3 sequence: CASSPGHVNTEAFF. Here the CDR3 DNA reads TGCGCCAGCAGCCCTGGACACGTGAACACTGAAGCTTTCTTT.

The chain is built from TRBV18 and TRBJ2-7, with TRBD1 as a possible D gene (6 bases). V gave up 1 base and J gave up 6 bases, with 22 bases separating them. This CDR3 contains 17 residues. The germline V gene encodes CDR1 KGHSH and CDR2 LQKENI. CDR3 DNA sequence: TGTGCCAGCTCACCACTCCCACTTACTATACAGGGCCCCGAGCAGTACTTC. Its protein is CASSPLPLTIQGPEQYF. The variable domain in full, with the rest retrieved from reference TRBV18 and TRBJ2-7, is NAGVMQNPRHLVRRRGQEARLRCSPMKGHSHVYWYRQLPEEGLKFMVYLQKENIIDESGMPKERFSAEFPKEGPSILRIQQVVRGDSAAYFCASSPLPLTIQGPEQYFGPGTRLTVT.

This clonotype showed up just once. The chain is built from TRBV6-1 and TRBJ2-1; D call uncertain. Germline V gene data show CDR1 as MNHNS and CDR2 as SASEGT. The length of the CDR3 is 15 residues. Trimming removed 3 bases from V and 0 bases from J, with 9 bases in between. The CDR3 DNA follows: TGTGCCAGCAGTGATTACTCACACTCCTACAATGAGCAGTTCTTC. Amino acids: CASSDYSHSYNEQFF.

In DNA, the CDR3 is TGTGCCAGCACCACATTCCATCCCGGAGGGGCCACAGATACGCAGTATTTT. Amino acid sequence: CASTTFHPGGATDTQYF. The chain employs TRBV2 and TRBJ2-3; D is possibly TRBD2 (6 bases). This CDR3 region has 17 residues. Per germline, CDR1 SNHLY and CDR2 FYNNEI. The ends were cut back, 7 bases at V and 2 bases at J, with 22 bases in the middle. The whole variable domain, filled in from reference TRBV2 and TRBJ2-3, reads EPEVTQTPSHQVTQMGQEVILRCVPISNHLYFYWYRQILGQKVEFLVSFYNNEISEKSEIFDDQFSVERPDGSNFTLKIRSTKLEDSAMYFCASTTFHPGGATDTQYFGPGTRLTVL.

The chain has TRBV5-4 and TRBJ2-2, with 9 positions matching TRBD1. The CDR3 extends over 16 amino acids. Germline V gene lookup returns CDR1 SGHNT and CDR2 YYREEE (reference sequence). With 4 bases clipped from V and 2 bases from J, the junction kept 6 bases outside the gene matches. CDR3 DNA sequence: TGTGCCAGCAGCCTCCGGACAGGGGTAAACACCGGGGAGCTGTTTTTT. Its protein is CASSLRTGVNTGELFF.

A word on this clonotype: The germline gene is not matched at one end of the junction; a read error may be the cause. The chain joins TRBV5-4 to TRBJ2-7; D is undetermined. The CDR3 extends over 10 amino acids. The germline V gene has CDR1 SGHNT and CDR2 YYREEE (reference sequence). CDR3: CASSFRRCRF. For the CDR3, the DNA is TGTGCCAGCAGCTTTCGGCGGTGTCGCTTC. Complete variable domain (other parts from reference TRBV5-4 and TRBJ2-7): ETGVTQSPTHLIKTRGQQVTLRCSSQSGHNTVSWYQQALGQGPQFIFQYYREEENGRGNFPPRFSGLQFPNYSSELNVNALELDDSALYLCASSFRRCRFGPGTRLTVT.

V gene TRBV20-1 combines with J gene TRBJ1-2; perhaps TRBD1 as D (5 bases). Trimming removed 3 bases from V and 5 bases from J, with 10 bases in between. The length of the CDR3 is 12 residues. Germline assignment: CDR1 DFQATT and CDR2 SNEGSKA (reference sequence). The CDR3 nucleotides read TGCAGTGCTAGTCAGGGAGAGTATGGCTACACCTTC. Amino acid sequence: CSASQGEYGYTF.

This clonotype has a handful of counts. The rearrangement links TRBV28 to TRBJ1-5; possible D gene TRBD1, 5 bases. CDR1 and CDR2 (germline): MDHEN, SYDVKM. There are 13 residues in the CDR3. V lost 7 bases and J lost 5, with 12 bases in between. The CDR3 region is CASIRGVDQPQHF. The CDR3 region has the DNA TGTGCCAGCATCCGGGGGGTGGATCAGCCCCAGCATTTT.

The V call is TRBV28, the J call TRBJ1-5; no definite D call. Looked up from germline, CDR1 is MDHEN and CDR2 is SYDVKM. The germline V and J ends were trimmed by 3 bases and 1 base, with 7 bases remaining between them. This CDR3 region has 14 residues. CDR3 coding DNA: TGTGCCAGCAGTTTTTGGGAGAGCAATCAGCCCCAGCATTTT. Translated, it gives CASSFWESNQPQHF.

This clonotype has just a few counts. The chain employs TRBV28 and TRBJ1-2; 10 bases match TRBD1. The junction had 5 bases not matched to a gene; V was cut back by 3 bases and J by 4 bases. Germline CDR1 is MDHEN and CDR2 is SYDVKM. CDR3 length: 15 residues. The CDR3 region has the DNA TGTGCCAGCAGTTTTGGCGGGACAGGGGCCTATGGCTACACCTTC. Amino acids: CASSFGGTGAYGYTF.

The chain employs TRBV20-1 and TRBJ2-7, with D uncertain. Trimming stripped 0 bases from V and 0 bases from J, with 12 bases between. CDR3 length equals 15 residues. The germline V gene encodes CDR1 DFQATT and CDR2 SNEGSKA (reference sequence). The CDR3 DNA sequence: TGCAGTGCTAGAGAAGTGGGATATAGCTCCTACGAGCAGTACTTC. The encoded protein is CSAREVGYSSYEQYF.

This rearrangement joins TRBV20-1 to TRBJ2-7, with 10 bases identical to TRBD2. Germline loops: CDR1 DFQATT, CDR2 SNEGSKA (reference sequence). The CDR3 extends over 15 amino acids. V lost 1 base, J lost 2 bases, and 5 bases stayed unmatched. CDR3 DNA sequence: TGCAGTGCTAGAGCCTCTAGCGGGGGAGCCTACGAGCAGTACTTC. This encodes CSARASSGGAYEQYF.

A single count supports this clonotype. The V gene is TRBV28, the J gene TRBJ2-1; TRBD2 might be the D (6 bases). Per germline, CDR1 MDHEN and CDR2 SYDVKM. This CDR3 spans 14 amino acids. The V end lost 7 bases, the J end lost 5 bases, and 15 bases lay between the germline ends. The CDR3 region is CASKWGVPNNEQFF. The CDR3 DNA sequence: TGTGCCAGCAAATGGGGGGTTCCAAACAATGAGCAGTTCTTC.

CDR3 coding DNA: TGTGCCAGCAAAAGTACTCGGGACAGGGGTGCTGAAGCTTTCTTT. Amino acids: CASKSTRDRGAEAFF. J is TRBJ1-1 and V is TRBV2, with 10 bases aligning to TRBD1. V shed 7 bases, J shed 6 bases, and the junction held 11 bases outside the gene matches. The germline V gene has CDR1 SNHLY and CDR2 FYNNEI. CDR3 size: 15 residues.